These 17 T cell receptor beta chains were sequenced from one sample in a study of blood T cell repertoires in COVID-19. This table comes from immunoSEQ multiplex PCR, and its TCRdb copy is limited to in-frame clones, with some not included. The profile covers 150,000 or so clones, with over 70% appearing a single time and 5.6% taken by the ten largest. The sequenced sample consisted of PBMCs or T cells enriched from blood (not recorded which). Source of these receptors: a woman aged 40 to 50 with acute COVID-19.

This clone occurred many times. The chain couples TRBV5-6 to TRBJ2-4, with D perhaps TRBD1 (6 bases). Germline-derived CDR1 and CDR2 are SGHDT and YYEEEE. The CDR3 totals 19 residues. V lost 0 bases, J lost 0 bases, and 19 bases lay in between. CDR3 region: CASSLARDIELLAKNIQYF. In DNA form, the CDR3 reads TGTGCCAGCAGCTTGGCCAGGGACATTGAACTTCTAGCCAAAAACATTCAGTACTTC.

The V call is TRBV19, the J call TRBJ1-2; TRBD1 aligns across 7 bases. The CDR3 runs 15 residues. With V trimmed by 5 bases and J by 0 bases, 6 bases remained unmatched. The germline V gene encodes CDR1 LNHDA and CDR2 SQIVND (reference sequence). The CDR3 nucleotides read TGTGCCAGTAGTCCCAGGACAGGAACTAACTATGGCTACACCTTC. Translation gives CASSPRTGTNYGYTF. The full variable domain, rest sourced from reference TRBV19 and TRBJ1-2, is DGGITQSPKYLFRKEGQNVTLSCEQNLNHDAMYWYRQDPGQGLRLIYYSQIVNDFQKGDIAEGYSVSREKKESFPLTVTSAQKNPTAFYLCASSPRTGTNYGYTFGSGTRLTVV.

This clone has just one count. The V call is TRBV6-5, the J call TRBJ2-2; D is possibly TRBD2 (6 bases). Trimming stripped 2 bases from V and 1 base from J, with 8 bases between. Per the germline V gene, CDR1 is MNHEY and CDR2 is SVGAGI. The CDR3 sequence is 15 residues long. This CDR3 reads CASSYLGGNTGELFF. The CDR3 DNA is TGTGCCAGCAGTTACCTGGGGGGGAACACCGGGGAGCTGTTTTTT.

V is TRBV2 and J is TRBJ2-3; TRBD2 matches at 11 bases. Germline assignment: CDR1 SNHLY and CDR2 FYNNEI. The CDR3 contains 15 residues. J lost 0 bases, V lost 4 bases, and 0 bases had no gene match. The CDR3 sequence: CASSVAGGSTDTQYF. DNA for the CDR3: TGTGCCAGCAGTGTAGCGGGAGGGAGCACAGATACGCAGTATTTT. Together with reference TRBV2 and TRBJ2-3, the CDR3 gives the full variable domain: EPEVTQTPSHQVTQMGQEVILRCVPISNHLYFYWYRQILGQKVEFLVSFYNNEISEKSEIFDDQFSVERPDGSNFTLKIRSTKLEDSAMYFCASSVAGGSTDTQYFGPGTRLTVL.

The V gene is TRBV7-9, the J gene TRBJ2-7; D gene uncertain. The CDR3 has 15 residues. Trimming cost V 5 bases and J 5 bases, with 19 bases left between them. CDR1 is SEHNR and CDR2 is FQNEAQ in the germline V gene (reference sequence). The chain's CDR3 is CASSDIAGRENEQYF. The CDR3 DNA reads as TGTGCCAGCAGCGACATTGCTGGCAGAGAAAACGAGCAGTACTTC.

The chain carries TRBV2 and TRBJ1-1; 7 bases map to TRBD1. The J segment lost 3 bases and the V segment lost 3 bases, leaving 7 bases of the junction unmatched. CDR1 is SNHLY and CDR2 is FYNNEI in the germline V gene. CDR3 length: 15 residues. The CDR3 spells CASSENRGLDTEAFF. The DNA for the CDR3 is TGTGCCAGCAGTGAGAACAGGGGCCTTGACACTGAAGCTTTCTTT.

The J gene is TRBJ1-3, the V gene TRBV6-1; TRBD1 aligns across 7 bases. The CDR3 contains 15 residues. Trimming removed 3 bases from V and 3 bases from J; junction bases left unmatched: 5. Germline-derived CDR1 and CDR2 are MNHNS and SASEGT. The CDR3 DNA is TGTGCCAGCAGTGACGGGACAGTCGGTGGAAACACCATATATTTT. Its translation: CASSDGTVGGNTIYF.

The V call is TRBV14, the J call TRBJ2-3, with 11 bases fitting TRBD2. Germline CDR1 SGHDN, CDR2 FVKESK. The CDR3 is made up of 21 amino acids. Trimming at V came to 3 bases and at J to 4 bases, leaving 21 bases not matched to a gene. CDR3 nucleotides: TGTGCCAGCAGCCAGGGCCGGGACAGGGCACGTCTAGCGGGAGGTGCAGATACGCAGTATTTT. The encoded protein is CASSQGRDRARLAGGADTQYF.

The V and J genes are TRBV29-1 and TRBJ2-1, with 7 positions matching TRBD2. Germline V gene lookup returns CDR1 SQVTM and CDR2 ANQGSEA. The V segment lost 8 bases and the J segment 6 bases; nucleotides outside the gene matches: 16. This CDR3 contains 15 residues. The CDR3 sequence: CSLSSGDLNPNEQFF. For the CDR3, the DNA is TGCAGCCTATCAAGCGGGGACCTCAACCCCAATGAGCAGTTCTTC.

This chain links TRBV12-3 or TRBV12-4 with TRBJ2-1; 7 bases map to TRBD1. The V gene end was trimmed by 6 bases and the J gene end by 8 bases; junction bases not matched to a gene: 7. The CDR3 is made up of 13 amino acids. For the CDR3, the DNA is TGTGCCAGCAGCCCGACAGGGATCGATGAGCAGTTCTTC. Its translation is CASSPTGIDEQFF.

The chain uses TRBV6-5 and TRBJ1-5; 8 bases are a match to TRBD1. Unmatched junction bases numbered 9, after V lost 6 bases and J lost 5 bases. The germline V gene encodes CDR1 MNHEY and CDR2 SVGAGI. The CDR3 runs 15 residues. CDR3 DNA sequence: TGTGCCAGCAGCGAGACGACAGGGGACCATCAGCCCCAGCATTTT. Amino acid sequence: CASSETTGDHQPQHF.

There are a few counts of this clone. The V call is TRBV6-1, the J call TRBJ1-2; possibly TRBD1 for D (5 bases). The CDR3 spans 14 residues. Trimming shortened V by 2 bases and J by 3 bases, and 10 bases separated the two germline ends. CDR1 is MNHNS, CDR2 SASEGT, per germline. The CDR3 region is CASSERGNDYGYTF. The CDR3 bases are TGTGCCAGCAGTGAAAGGGGTAACGACTATGGCTACACCTTC.

The DNA for the CDR3 is TGTGCCAGCAGCGCAGCCCGGGGGACTAGCGGGAGTTCCAACACAGATACGCAGTATTTT. It encodes CASSAARGTSGSSNTDTQYF. V gene TRBV21-1 combines with J gene TRBJ2-3; the D call TRBD2 from the table was never checked on the DNA. TRBV21-1 is assigned pseudogene status. This CDR3 has 20 amino acids.

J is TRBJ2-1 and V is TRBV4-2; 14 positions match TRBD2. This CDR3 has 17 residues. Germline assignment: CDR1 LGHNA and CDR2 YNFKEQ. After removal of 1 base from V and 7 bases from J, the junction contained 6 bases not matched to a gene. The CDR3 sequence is CASSQAGGTSGSNEQFF. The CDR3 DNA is TGTGCCAGCAGCCAAGCGGGGGGGACTAGCGGGAGTAATGAGCAGTTCTTC.

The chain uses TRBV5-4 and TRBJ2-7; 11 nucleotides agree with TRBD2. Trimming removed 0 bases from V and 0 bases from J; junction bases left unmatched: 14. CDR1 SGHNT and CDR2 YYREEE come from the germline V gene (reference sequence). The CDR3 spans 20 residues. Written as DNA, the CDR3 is TGTGCCAGCAGCTTGGGTCTTATAGCGGGAGGGCTCGAGAGCTCCTACGAGCAGTACTTC. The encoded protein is CASSLGLIAGGLESSYEQYF. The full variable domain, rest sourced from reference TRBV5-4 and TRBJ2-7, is ETGVTQSPTHLIKTRGQQVTLRCSSQSGHNTVSWYQQALGQGPQFIFQYYREEENGRGNFPPRFSGLQFPNYSSELNVNALELDDSALYLCASSLGLIAGGLESSYEQYFGPGTRLTVT.

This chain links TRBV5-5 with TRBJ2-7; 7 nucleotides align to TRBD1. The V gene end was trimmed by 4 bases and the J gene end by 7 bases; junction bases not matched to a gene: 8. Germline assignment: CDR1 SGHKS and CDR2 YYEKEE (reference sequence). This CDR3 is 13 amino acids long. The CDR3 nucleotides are TGTGCCAGCAGCCTGGCCCAGGGGGTTGAGCAGTACTTC. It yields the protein CASSLAQGVEQYF.

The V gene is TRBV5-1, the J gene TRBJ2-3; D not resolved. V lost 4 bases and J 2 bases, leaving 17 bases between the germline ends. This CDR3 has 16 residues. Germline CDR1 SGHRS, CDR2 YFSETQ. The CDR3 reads CASSEESGFITDTQYF. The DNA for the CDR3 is TGCGCCAGCAGCGAGGAATCCGGGTTCATCACAGATACGCAGTATTTT.